Presented here are 32 T cell receptor beta chains from one specimen sequenced in a study of T cell responses to AZD1222 COVID-19 vaccine. The repertoire was sequenced with immunoSEQ multiplex PCR; TCRdb's copy has only in-frame clones and lacks some. The repertoire includes fewer than 85,000 clones, 80% to 90% of them detected once, and 30% to 35% sits in the top ten. The material was peripheral blood, obtained on day 0 of AZD1222 vaccination. Receptors were obtained from an adult in good health.

This chain connects TRBV24-1 to TRBJ2-5, with D possibly called TRBD1 or TRBD2 (5 bases each). CDR1 is KGHDR, CDR2 SFDVKD, per germline. CDR3 length equals 16 residues. The germline V and J ends were trimmed by 0 bases and 2 bases, with 12 bases remaining between them. As DNA, the CDR3 is TGTGCCACCAGTGATTTGGGACGGGACGGGCAAGAGACCCAGTACTTC. Translation gives CATSDLGRDGQETQYF.

Only a few counts were recorded for this clone. J is TRBJ2-7 and V is TRBV6-2 or TRBV6-3; the D is unclear. Per germline, CDR1 MNHEY and CDR2 SVGEGT. V gave up 7 bases and J gave up 0 bases, with 10 bases separating them. The CDR3 spans 13 residues. The CDR3 nucleotides are TGTGCCAGCACCCCCAGGAGCTCCTACGAGCAGTACTTC. Translation gives CASTPRSSYEQYF.

The chain has TRBV9 and TRBJ2-1, with D perhaps assigned TRBD1 or TRBD2 (5 bases each). The germline CDR1 and CDR2 sequences are SGDLS and YYNGEE. The CDR3 is 16 amino acids. The V and J ends lost 4 bases and 1 base respectively, with 15 bases between them. Written as DNA, the CDR3 is TGTGCCAGCAGCTCCTCGGGGCGGCTATCCTACAATGAGCAGTTCTTC. Translating gives CASSSSGRLSYNEQFF.

The gene calls are TRBV6-4 and TRBJ1-5; no clear D gene. The germline gives CDR1 MRHNA, CDR2 SNTAGT. The CDR3 has 13 amino acids. With 3 bases removed from V and 1 base from J, the gap between germline ends came to 4 bases. The CDR3 here is CASSEGSNQPQHF. The DNA of the CDR3 is TGTGCCAGCAGTGAAGGGAGCAATCAGCCCCAGCATTTT.

The chain is built from TRBV10-3 and TRBJ1-5; the D is unclear. The germline V gene encodes CDR1 ENHRY and CDR2 SYGVKD. The CDR3 contains 13 residues. Deletions cut 3 bases from V and 5 bases from J, with 8 bases between. CDR3 sequence reads: CAISENRHQPQHF. In DNA form, the CDR3 reads TGTGCCATCAGTGAAAATAGGCATCAGCCCCAGCATTTT.

CDR3: CSGRESLNSPLHF. CDR3 nucleotide sequence: TGCAGCGGAAGGGAATCCCTGAATTCACCCCTCCACTTT. The V call is TRBV29-1, the J call TRBJ1-6; no definite D call. Germline CDR1 SQVTM, CDR2 ANQGSEA. The CDR3 sequence is 13 residues long. V was cut by 7 bases and J by 7 bases, with 14 bases left in between.

The chain recombines TRBV29-1 with TRBJ1-2, with 9 bases that match TRBD1. Trimming at V came to 3 bases and at J to 6 bases, leaving 8 bases not matched to a gene. This CDR3 spans 14 amino acids. The germline gives CDR1 SQVTM, CDR2 ANQGSEA. The CDR3 is CSVEVQGALHGYTF. CDR3 nucleotides: TGCAGCGTTGAGGTACAGGGGGCCCTTCATGGCTACACCTTC.

V and J are TRBV19 and TRBJ1-2; D ambiguous. The CDR3 is 12 amino acids. Germline-derived CDR1 and CDR2 are LNHDA and SQIVND (reference sequence). Trimming took 3 bases from V and 6 from J, leaving 8 bases between them. CDR3 residues: CASSMPTDGYTF. As DNA, the CDR3 is TGTGCCAGTAGTATGCCGACGGATGGCTACACCTTC. Looking up the rest from reference TRBV19 and TRBJ1-2 gives the full variable domain: DGGITQSPKYLFRKEGQNVTLSCEQNLNHDAMYWYRQDPGQGLRLIYYSQIVNDFQKGDIAEGYSVSREKKESFPLTVTSAQKNPTAFYLCASSMPTDGYTFGSGTRLTVV.

With respect to this clone: Relative to the germline gene, one junction end is altered; a read error may explain this. V and J are TRBV28 and TRBJ1-2; the D is unclear. The CDR3 contains 12 residues. CDR1 and CDR2 from the germline V gene are MDHEN and SYDVKM. Here the CDR3 reads CASSFMAREASF. The CDR3 bases are TGTGCCAGCAGTTTCATGGCCCGCGAAGCTTCCTTC.

The rearrangement uses TRBV5-1 and TRBJ2-1; D is perhaps TRBD1 or TRBD2 (5 bases each). This CDR3 spans 15 amino acids. Trimming cost V 0 bases and J 0 bases, with 7 bases left between them. Germline-derived CDR1 and CDR2 are SGHRS and YFSETQ. CDR3 loop: CASSLVGDSYNEQFF. CDR3 coding DNA: TGCGCCAGCAGCTTGGTGGGGGACTCCTACAATGAGCAGTTCTTC.

This chain uses TRBV5-1 with TRBJ2-2; 11 bases are a match to TRBD2. CDR1 is SGHRS, CDR2 YFSETQ, per germline. This CDR3 comprises 15 residues. J lost 8 bases, V lost 3 bases, and 6 bases had no gene match. The CDR3 protein is CASSWIAGGSGELFF. Here the CDR3 DNA reads TGCGCCAGCAGCTGGATAGCGGGAGGGTCGGGGGAGCTGTTTTTT.

The table lists this clone with a few counts. The V gene is TRBV7-9, the J gene TRBJ2-7; D gene unclear. The CDR3 sequence is 11 residues long. CDR1 SEHNR and CDR2 FQNEAQ come from the germline V gene (reference sequence). V lost 3 bases and J 4 bases, leaving 4 bases between the germline ends. CDR3 region: CASSFRYEQYF. The CDR3 bases are TGTGCCAGCAGCTTCAGGTACGAGCAGTACTTC.

The genes are TRBV7-9 and TRBJ1-2; D not certain. Looked up from germline, CDR1 is SEHNR and CDR2 is FQNEAQ (reference sequence). Trimming removed 5 bases from V and 4 bases from J, with 14 bases in between. The CDR3 totals 14 residues. CDR3 nucleotides: TGTGCCAGCAGCCCAAACGACGTACTCTATGGCTACACCTTC. Its translation: CASSPNDVLYGYTF.

The chain carries TRBV13 and TRBJ2-1; TRBD2 matches 7 bases. V was pared by 5 bases and J by 6 bases, with 10 bases of the junction left unmatched. Germline values: CDR1 PRHDT, CDR2 FYEKMQ (reference sequence). The CDR3 has 15 residues. Here the CDR3 DNA reads TGTGCCAGCAGCCCCGAAAGGGAGGGCCCCAATGAGCAGTTCTTC. It is translated as CASSPEREGPNEQFF.

V usage is TRBV28 and J usage is TRBJ2-7; D is possibly TRBD1 (6 bases). Per the germline V gene, CDR1 is MDHEN and CDR2 is SYDVKM. Deletions cut 5 bases from V and 3 bases from J, with 20 bases between. CDR3 length equals 16 residues. CDR3 nucleotide sequence: TGTGCCAGCAGTGCCGCCGGCAGGGGACGTAACTACGAGCAGTACTTC. It codes for CASSAAGRGRNYEQYF.

The chain links TRBV28 to TRBJ1-1; D may be TRBD1 (6 bases). The V gene's germline CDR1 is MDHEN and CDR2 SYDVKM. The CDR3 contains 14 residues. Between the trimmed V and J ends, which lost 6 bases and 1 base, there was a span of 12 bases. Here the CDR3 reads CASSPGQKNTEAFF. CDR3 nucleotide sequence: TGTGCCAGCAGCCCGGGACAAAAGAACACTGAAGCTTTCTTT.

This rearrangement joins TRBV10-3 to TRBJ2-7; 7 bases map to TRBD1. The CDR3 loop spans 11 amino acids. J was trimmed by 1 base and V by 9 bases; bases with no gene match: 0. Germline V gene lookup returns CDR1 ENHRY and CDR2 SYGVKD. CDR3 in DNA: TGTGCCATGGGACAGTCCTACGAGCAGTACTTC. Translation gives CAMGQSYEQYF.

This chain uses TRBV24-1 with TRBJ2-5; 15 bases align to TRBD2. The J segment lost 5 bases and the V segment lost 5 bases, leaving 2 bases of the junction unmatched. The CDR3 sequence is 15 residues long. CDR1 and CDR2 (germline): KGHDR, SFDVKD. The CDR3: CATSVGLAGGETQYF. CDR3 nucleotide sequence: TGTGCCACCAGTGTAGGACTAGCGGGAGGGGAGACCCAGTACTTC.

This chain links TRBV4-2 with TRBJ2-7, with D possibly TRBD2 on 7 matching bases. Germline V lookup: CDR1 LGHNA, CDR2 YNFKEQ. The CDR3 totals 16 residues. V lost 3 bases and J lost 1, with 16 bases in between. CDR3 DNA: TGTGCCAGCAGCCAGGGGGGGCAGTCCTATTCCTACGAGCAGTACTTC. This codes for CASSQGGQSYSYEQYF.

This clone was seen more than once but under ten times. The chain couples TRBV28 to TRBJ2-3, with unresolved D. The germline CDR1 and CDR2 sequences are MDHEN and SYDVKM. Trimming took 2 bases from V and 1 from J, leaving 19 bases between them. The CDR3 is 18 amino acids. The CDR3 bases are TGTGCCAGCAGTTTAAAATTCCGAATGGGATCTCGCACAGATACGCAGTATTTT. Encoded protein: CASSLKFRMGSRTDTQYF.

For the CDR3, the DNA is TGTGCCATCAGTGTGGAGGCAGGGAACAATTCACCCCTCCACTTT. This gives the protein CAISVEAGNNSPLHF. The rearrangement joins TRBV10-3 to TRBJ1-6, with a tentative D call TRBD1 (5 bases). The CDR3 has 15 residues. V lost 4 bases to trimming and J lost 7 bases, with 14 bases between them. CDR1 ENHRY and CDR2 SYGVKD come from the germline V gene.

V is TRBV28 and J is TRBJ1-5; 9 bases fit TRBD1. CDR1 is MDHEN and CDR2 is SYDVKM in the germline V gene. The CDR3 extends over 20 amino acids. The junction had 18 bases not matched to a gene; V was cut back by 6 bases and J by 0 bases. This CDR3 is CASRHRLRTGDYYSNQPQHF. CDR3 nucleotides: TGTGCCAGCAGACACCGCCTCCGGACAGGGGACTATTATAGCAATCAGCCCCAGCATTTT.

The gene calls are TRBV2 and TRBJ2-7; 10 nucleotides agree with TRBD1. The CDR3 is 15 residues long. The ends lost 6 bases at V and 0 bases at J; junction bases unmatched: 5. Germline loops: CDR1 SNHLY, CDR2 FYNNEI. The CDR3 bases are TGTGCCAGCAGAACCAGACAGGGGGCCTCCTACGAGCAGTACTTC. Its translation is CASRTRQGASYEQYF.

V is TRBV7-9 and J is TRBJ2-3; D may be TRBD1 (6 bases). CDR1 and CDR2 from the germline V gene are SEHNR and FQNEAQ (reference sequence). CDR3 size: 16 residues. V shed 2 bases and J shed 5 bases, with 17 bases lying between them. CDR3: CASSLTLGQGKDTQYF. The CDR3 bases are TGTGCCAGCAGCTTAACGTTAGGGCAGGGGAAAGATACGCAGTATTTT.

V gene TRBV12-3 or TRBV12-4 combines with J gene TRBJ1-4; possible D gene TRBD1, 5 bases. The CDR3 is made up of 13 amino acids. V lost 2 bases and J 10 bases, leaving 11 bases between the germline ends. The CDR3 spells CASSLQGGRKLFF. DNA for the CDR3: TGTGCCAGCAGTTTACAGGGTGGACGAAAACTGTTTTTT.

The rearrangement joins TRBV4-1 to TRBJ2-5, with TRBD2 matching 9 bases. The germline V gene has CDR1 MGHRA and CDR2 YSYEKL. CDR3 length equals 15 residues. V was pared by 6 bases and J by 4 bases, with 9 bases of the junction left unmatched. The CDR3 sequence is CASSQKGSGRETQYF. The CDR3 bases are TGCGCCAGCAGTCAAAAGGGTAGCGGGAGAGAGACCCAGTACTTC.

The chain is built from TRBV5-4 and TRBJ1-1; no clear D. The V gene lost 3 bases and the J gene lost 0 bases, with 12 bases spanning the gap. The CDR3 is 15 amino acids. Germline assignment: CDR1 SGHNT and CDR2 YYREEE (reference sequence). CDR3 residues: CASSSSLAMNTEAFF. DNA for the CDR3: TGTGCCAGCAGCTCCTCTTTAGCTATGAACACTGAAGCTTTCTTT.

The chain carries TRBV2 and TRBJ2-7; 8 positions match TRBD2. Germline trimming cut 10 bases from V and 0 bases from J; bases unmatched to any gene: 8. The CDR3 is 14 residues long. Germline loops: CDR1 SNHLY, CDR2 FYNNEI. CDR3 nucleotides: TGTGCCACCGTATCCGGGACTAGCTCCTACGAGCAGTACTTC. Residues: CATVSGTSSYEQYF.

The V call is TRBV6-6, the J call TRBJ1-6; no reliable D call. V was cut by 2 bases and J by 10 bases, with 15 bases left in between. From germline, CDR1 is MNHNY and CDR2 SVGAGI (reference sequence). This CDR3 is built from 15 residues. The CDR3 loop reads CASSYPTENGSPLHF. For the CDR3, the DNA is TGTGCCAGCAGTTACCCCACAGAGAACGGGTCACCCCTCCACTTT.

The chain employs TRBV23-1 and TRBJ1-2; tentatively, D is TRBD1 (5 bases). TRBV23-1 is flagged as an ORF with uncertain function. Trimming left V 0 bases short and J 3 bases short, with 11 bases between. The CDR3 is 15 residues long. The CDR3 loop reads CASSQSGRTYYGYTF. DNA for the CDR3: TGCGCCAGCAGTCAATCGGGACGGACCTACTATGGCTACACCTTC.

The rearrangement uses TRBV5-1 and TRBJ2-2, with TRBD1 as a possible D gene (6 bases). CDR1 and CDR2 (germline): SGHRS, YFSETQ. The V and J ends lost 3 bases and 7 bases respectively, with 22 bases between them. The CDR3 runs 17 residues. The CDR3 region has the DNA TGCGCCAGCAGCTCCGCCCGGATAACACAGGGAATCGGGGAGCTGTTTTTT. Translated, it gives CASSSARITQGIGELFF.

The V and J genes are TRBV5-6 and TRBJ1-5; TRBD1 matches at 12 bases. Germline CDR1 SGHDT, CDR2 YYEEEE. The CDR3 totals 16 residues. The trim removed 2 bases at V and 5 bases at J, leaving 5 bases unmatched. CDR3 sequence reads: CASSFTGQGADQPQHF. CDR3 coding DNA: TGTGCCAGCAGCTTCACGGGACAGGGGGCGGATCAGCCCCAGCATTTT. The variable domain in full, with the rest retrieved from reference TRBV5-6 and TRBJ1-5, is DAGVTQSPTHLIKTRGQQVTLRCSPKSGHDTVSWYQQALGQGPQFIFQYYEEEERQRGNFPDRFSGHQFPNYSSELNVNALLLGDSALYLCASSFTGQGADQPQHFGDGTRLSIL.